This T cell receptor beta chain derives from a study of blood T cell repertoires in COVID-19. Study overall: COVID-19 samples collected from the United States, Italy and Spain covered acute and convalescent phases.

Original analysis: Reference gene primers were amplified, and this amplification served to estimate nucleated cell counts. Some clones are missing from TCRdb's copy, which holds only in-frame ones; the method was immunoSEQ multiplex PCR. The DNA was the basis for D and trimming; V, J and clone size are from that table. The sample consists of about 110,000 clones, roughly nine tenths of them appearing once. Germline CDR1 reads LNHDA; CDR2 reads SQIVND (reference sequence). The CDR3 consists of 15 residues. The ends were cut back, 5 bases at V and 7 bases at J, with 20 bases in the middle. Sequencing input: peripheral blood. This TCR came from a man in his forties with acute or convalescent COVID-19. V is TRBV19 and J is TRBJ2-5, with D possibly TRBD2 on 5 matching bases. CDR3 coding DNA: TGTGCCAGTAGTGGGCTCCGGACGGGCGCGGGGACCCAGTACTTC. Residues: CASSGLRTGAGTQYF.